A single T cell receptor beta chain is shown here with its context. The antigen is not known. This sample was included in a study of T cells after yellow fever vaccination. CDR3 length equals 14 residues. Per the germline V gene, CDR1 is MNHEY and CDR2 is SMNVEV (reference sequence). Between the trimmed V and J ends, which lost 1 base and 5 bases, there was a span of 11 bases. Study observations and caveats: Sorted repertoires could include abundant contaminating clonotypes from bulk cells.

As TCR cDNA was made by 5'RACE template switching, a universal primer site and UMIs were added. TCRdb reprocessed the 5' RACE reads with MiXCR, giving one entry per CDR3 protein. The table records 100,000 to 150,000 distinct CDR3 sequences, about 8.2% of them present only once. This receptor was obtained from a man between 18 and 35 years old who received the YFV17D yellow fever vaccine. The rearrangement joins TRBV27 to TRBJ2-5; D is unclear. Material: CD8+ T cells sorted from PBMCs, obtained on the day of the yellow fever booster vaccination. The chain's CDR3 is CASSLWVGDETQYF. DNA of the CDR3: TGTGCCAGCAGTTTATGGGTGGGTGACGAGACCCAGTACTTC.